These 30 T cell receptor beta chains share one sample of origin, sequenced in a study of T cells after yellow fever vaccination (dated by TCRdb to about 2019). The library was generated by 5' RACE. These reads were obtained on an Illumina NovaSeq 6000. The public sequencing data were trimmed at Q25 with fastp and processed into clonotypes with MiXCR by TCRdb, which kept only in-frame beta chains. Each CDR3 protein gets just one entry, which takes the most common genes and DNA from the rows behind it. For this sample there are hundreds of thousands of distinct CDR3 sequences; approximately 12% appear just once. The ten largest account for around 3% of the sample. The label giving this sample's treatment or condition can be read as: live attenuated yellow fever vaccine strain. The starting material was CD4+ T cells sorted from PBMCs, obtained 15 days after the yellow fever booster vaccination. All receptors come from a young man who received the YFV17D yellow fever vaccine.

The rearrangement links TRBV5-1 to TRBJ1-2; TRBD1 matches at 9 bases. Losses at the gene ends were 1 base for V and 4 bases for J; bases not matched to a gene: 2. The CDR3 sequence is 14 residues long. The germline V gene has CDR1 SGHRS and CDR2 YFSETQ. The CDR3, as DNA: TGCGCCAGCAGCTTGACAGGGGGCAGCTATGGCTACACCTTC. Translating it yields CASSLTGGSYGYTF.

The sample holds many counts of this clonotype. This rearrangement joins TRBV7-9 to TRBJ2-3; D may correspond to TRBD1 or TRBD2 (6 bases each). Germline V gives CDR1 SEHNR, CDR2 FQNEAQ (reference sequence). The length of the CDR3 is 16 residues. V shed 7 bases and J shed 4 bases, with 21 bases lying between them. The CDR3 DNA is TGTGCCAGCAACCCCGGGGACGGGGGCCGGGCAGATACGCAGTATTTT. This codes for CASNPGDGGRADTQYF.

This clonotype was detected ten times or more. J is TRBJ2-4 and V is TRBV12-3 or TRBV12-4; D is tentatively TRBD1 or TRBD2 (5 bases each). V dropped 3 bases and J dropped 8 bases, with 11 bases sitting between them. The CDR3 covers 13 residues. CDR3 residues: CASSLGERDIQYF. CDR3 nucleotides: TGTGCCAGCAGTTTGGGGGAGAGAGACATTCAGTACTTC.

The gene calls are TRBV6-1 and TRBJ1-2; tentative D call: TRBD1 (5 bases). The germline CDR1 and CDR2 sequences are MNHNS and SASEGT. Between the trimmed V and J ends, which lost 9 bases and 4 bases, there was a span of 21 bases. This CDR3 is 15 amino acids long. CDR3 coding DNA: TGTGCCAGTGGCTCGATGGGACTGATCATCTATGGCTACACCTTC. As protein: CASGSMGLIIYGYTF.

The chain uses TRBV6-5 and TRBJ2-4; D not certain. This CDR3 is 17 amino acids long. V dropped 0 bases and J dropped 0 bases, with 12 bases sitting between them. Germline V lookup: CDR1 MNHEY, CDR2 SVGAGI. Written as DNA, the CDR3 is TGTGCCAGCAGTTACTCAAGCCCTTCCCTAGCCAAAAACATTCAGTACTTC. Protein product: CASSYSSPSLAKNIQYF.

There are a few counts of this clonotype. The rearrangement links TRBV7-9 to TRBJ1-2; D is unresolved. The CDR3 length is 16 residues. V gave up 5 bases and J gave up 4 bases, with 20 bases separating them. CDR1 is SEHNR and CDR2 is FQNEAQ in the germline V gene (reference sequence). The CDR3 region is CASSPQARTSGYGYTF. In DNA form, the CDR3 reads TGTGCCAGCAGCCCCCAGGCCCGTACCTCTGGCTATGGCTACACCTTC.

The V gene is TRBV2, the J gene TRBJ2-3; D remains unclear. In germline, CDR1 is SNHLY, CDR2 FYNNEI. This CDR3 has 13 amino acids. V was trimmed by 8 bases and J by 6 bases, leaving 15 bases between them. Written as DNA, the CDR3 is TGTGCCAGCTCCCCAGAGGTCGGGGATACGCAGTATTTT. Translating gives CASSPEVGDTQYF.

This clonotype was found a few times. The chain is built from TRBV28 and TRBJ1-1, with unresolved D. The V end was cut by 3 bases, the J end by 1 base, with 9 bases between. Per the germline V gene, CDR1 is MDHEN and CDR2 is SYDVKM. The CDR3 consists of 14 residues. The DNA for the CDR3 is TGTGCCAGCAGTTTTCTGGCAAGGAACACTGAAGCTTTCTTT. Translation: CASSFLARNTEAFF.

The gene calls are TRBV7-9 and TRBJ2-1; D remains ambiguous. The V gene's germline CDR1 is SEHNR and CDR2 FQNEAQ (reference sequence). The CDR3 spans 15 residues. V lost 5 bases and J 0 bases, leaving 11 bases between the germline ends. The CDR3 nucleotides are TGTGCCAGCAGCGCGACTGTCAGCTCCTACAATGAGCAGTTCTTC. Encoded protein: CASSATVSSYNEQFF.

This chain connects TRBV5-6 to TRBJ1-6, with 11 bases aligning to TRBD1. The CDR3 spans 15 residues. The ends lost 4 bases at V and 7 bases at J; junction bases unmatched: 4. CDR1 and CDR2 from the germline V gene are SGHDT and YYEEEE. The DNA of the CDR3 is TGTGCCAGCAGCGCGGACAGGGGGCGGAATTCACCCCTCCACTTT. This translates into CASSADRGRNSPLHF.

The chain couples TRBV28 to TRBJ2-5; 7 nucleotides match TRBD1. V gave up 4 bases and J gave up 2 bases; unmatched junction bases: 7. The CDR3 has 15 amino acids. Germline V gene lookup returns CDR1 MDHEN and CDR2 SYDVKM. The CDR3 region is CASSSPTGAQETQYF. Written as DNA, the CDR3 is TGTGCCAGCAGTTCCCCCACAGGGGCACAAGAGACCCAGTACTTC.

The V gene is TRBV7-2, the J gene TRBJ2-5, with TRBD2 as a possible D gene (5 bases). This CDR3 has 13 amino acids. The germline V gene has CDR1 SGHTA and CDR2 FQGNSA. Trimming took off 4 bases at V and 7 bases at J, with 13 bases between the two ends. CDR3: CASSSPGEGTQYF. DNA of the CDR3: TGTGCCAGCAGCTCCCCAGGTGAGGGGACCCAGTACTTC. The whole variable domain, filled in from reference TRBV7-2 and TRBJ2-5, reads GAGVSQSPSNKVTEKGKDVELRCDPISGHTALYWYRQSLGQGLEFLIYFQGNSAPDKSGLPSDRFSAERTGGSVSTLTIQRTQQEDSAVYLCASSSPGEGTQYFGPGTRLLVL.

This clonotype was seen more than once but under ten times. The J gene is TRBJ2-7, the V gene TRBV12-3 or TRBV12-4; D gene uncertain. The CDR3 sequence is 14 residues long. V was cut by 6 bases and J by 3 bases, with 15 bases left in between. The CDR3, as DNA: TGTGCCAGCAGCCGAAGGGTGGACCACTACGAGCAGTACTTC. This gives the protein CASSRRVDHYEQYF.

This clonotype was seen only a few times. Here the CDR3 DNA reads TGCGCCAGCAGCCCCGTGGAGGTCATGAACACTGAAGCTTTCTTT. It encodes CASSPVEVMNTEAFF. The rearrangement uses TRBV5-1 and TRBJ1-1; D ambiguous. The V and J ends lost 4 bases and 0 bases respectively, with 13 bases between them. CDR1 and CDR2 (germline): SGHRS, YFSETQ. The CDR3 runs 15 residues. Full variable domain (missing parts from reference TRBV5-1 and TRBJ1-1): KAGVTQTPRYLIKTRGQQVTLSCSPISGHRSVSWYQQTPGQGLQFLFEYFSETQRNKGNFPGRFSGRQFSNSRSEMNVSTLELGDSALYLCASSPVEVMNTEAFFGQGTRLTVV.

In this sample, this clonotype turned up a few times. The chain joins TRBV7-9 to TRBJ2-3; D is possibly TRBD1 (5 bases). The CDR3 is made up of 18 amino acids. V was pared by 5 bases and J by 0 bases, with 21 bases between. Germline CDR1 SEHNR, CDR2 FQNEAQ (reference sequence). This CDR3 reads CASSQAYRTPTSTDTQYF. The CDR3 DNA sequence: TGTGCCAGCAGCCAGGCTTATCGGACACCTACTAGCACAGATACGCAGTATTTT.

This clonotype has just a few counts. The chain carries TRBV12-3 or TRBV12-4 and TRBJ2-1, with 7 bases lining up with TRBD2. J gave up 8 bases and V 5 bases, and 12 bases lay outside the gene matches. The CDR3 has 15 amino acids. CDR3 loop: CASSPYQVAGYEQFF. As DNA, the CDR3 is TGTGCCAGCAGTCCCTACCAGGTAGCGGGCTATGAGCAGTTCTTC.

This clonotype was seen many times. The chain employs TRBV12-3 or TRBV12-4 and TRBJ2-5; perhaps TRBD2 as D (5 bases). The CDR3 is made up of 13 amino acids. Trimming cost V 5 bases and J 5 bases, with 12 bases left between them. CDR3 nucleotides: TGTGCCAGCAGTCCTCAGGTAGCGGAGACCCAGTACTTC. Amino acids: CASSPQVAETQYF.

The gene calls are TRBV6-2 or TRBV6-3 and TRBJ2-3, with D uncertain. From germline, CDR1 is MNHEY and CDR2 SVGEGT. The CDR3 extends over 15 amino acids. Trimming removed 6 bases at V and 6 bases at J, with 19 bases between. The CDR3 DNA sequence: TGTGCCAGCAGAACCGGGCCCGCCGCCCCCGATACGCAGTATTTT. Translated: CASRTGPAAPDTQYF.

V usage is TRBV5-1 and J usage is TRBJ1-1; D is unresolved. Trimming removed 4 bases from V and 3 bases from J, with 13 bases in between. The CDR3 extends over 14 amino acids. Germline V CDR1 and CDR2: SGHRS, YFSETQ. As DNA, the CDR3 is TGCGCCAGCAGCCCCTCCGAGGGATACACTGAAGCTTTCTTT. It specifies CASSPSEGYTEAFF.

This chain links TRBV12-3 or TRBV12-4 with TRBJ2-5; the D is unclear. This CDR3 is built from 14 residues. Trimming pared 5 bases from V and 2 bases from J, leaving 12 bases between. CDR3 loop: CASSRRQTQETQYF. The DNA of the CDR3 is TGTGCCAGCAGTAGAAGACAAACTCAAGAGACCCAGTACTTC.

The J gene is TRBJ1-1, the V gene TRBV3-1; maybe TRBD1 (6 bases). Germline CDR1 and CDR2: LGHDT and YNNKEL (reference sequence). The CDR3 has 11 amino acids. Trimming removed 8 bases at V and 10 bases at J, with 14 bases between. The chain's CDR3 is CASATGGGAFF. CDR3 nucleotides: TGTGCCAGCGCTACCGGAGGGGGAGCTTTCTTT. The full variable domain, its missing parts supplied by reference TRBV3-1 and TRBJ1-1, is DTAVSQTPKYLVTQMGNDKSIKCEQNLGHDTMYWYKQDSKKFLKIMFSYNNKELIINETVPNRFSPKSPDKAHLNLHINSLELGDSAVYFCASATGGGAFFGQGTRLTVV.

In its sample, this clonotype was seen many times. J is TRBJ2-7 and V is TRBV4-3, with D maybe TRBD2 (6 bases). Germline V lookup: CDR1 LGHNA, CDR2 YSLEER. V lost 0 bases and J lost 4, with 7 bases in between. The CDR3 length is 13 residues. The CDR3 DNA follows: TGCGCCAGCAGCCAAGATGGGGGGTACGAGCAGTACTTC. Its translation is CASSQDGGYEQYF.

This sequence joins TRBV5-1 and TRBJ2-5; 13 positions agree with TRBD2. The V gene's germline CDR1 is SGHRS and CDR2 YFSETQ. CDR3 length: 17 residues. Trimming cost V 4 bases and J 1 base; bases outside gene matches: 7. The CDR3 reads CASSLRTSGSIQETQYF. CDR3 coding DNA: TGCGCCAGCAGCCTTCGGACTAGCGGGAGCATCCAAGAGACCCAGTACTTC.

The chain links TRBV10-2 to TRBJ1-2; D is undetermined. The CDR3 is 13 amino acids. V was pared by 0 bases and J by 8 bases, with 10 bases between. Looked up from germline, CDR1 is WSHSY and CDR2 is SAAADI. The CDR3 loop reads CASSESEGGGYTF. The DNA of the CDR3 is TGCGCCAGCAGTGAGTCCGAAGGCGGAGGCTACACCTTC.

This clonotype was counted only a few times. J is TRBJ2-7 and V is TRBV20-1; TRBD1 matches 7 bases. V was clipped by 5 bases and J by 0 bases; unmatched bases: 7. The CDR3 length is 14 residues. Germline CDR1 is DFQATT and CDR2 is SNEGSKA (reference sequence). CDR3 DNA sequence: TGCAGTGCTCCGACAGGGTATAACTCCTACGAGCAGTACGTC. The encoded protein is CSAPTGYNSYEQYV.

At least ten counts were recorded for this clonotype. The chain couples TRBV7-3 to TRBJ2-3; D uncertain. CDR3 length: 13 residues. Germline CDR1 and CDR2: SGHTA and FQGTGA. V dropped 1 base and J dropped 4 bases, with 6 bases sitting between them. Here the CDR3 DNA reads TGTGCCAGCAGCTTAATGGCATCAGATACGCAGTATTTT. This codes for CASSLMASDTQYF.

A few counts support this clonotype. The genes are TRBV29-1 and TRBJ1-6; TRBD1 is a possible D gene (5 bases). The germline V gene encodes CDR1 SQVTM and CDR2 ANQGSEA. The ends were cut back, 5 bases at V and 7 bases at J, with 9 bases in the middle. The CDR3 length is 12 residues. As DNA, the CDR3 is TGCAGCGTTCGGGAGGGGAATTCACCCCTCCACTTT. Protein: CSVREGNSPLHF. Full variable domain (rest looked up from reference TRBV29-1 and TRBJ1-6): SAVISQKPSRDICQRGTSLTIQCQVDSQVTMMFWYRQQPGQSLTLIATANQGSEATYESGFVIDKFPISRPNLTFSTLTVSNMSPEDSSIYLCSVREGNSPLHFGNGTRLTVT.

This clonotype has at least ten counts. This chain links TRBV4-3 with TRBJ2-2, with D possibly being TRBD2 (7 bases). This CDR3 comprises 15 residues. The V and J ends lost 1 base and 6 bases respectively, with 12 bases between them. Germline-derived CDR1 and CDR2 are LGHNA and YSLEER. The CDR3 DNA follows: TGCGCCAGCAGCCAAGTAGGGGGGGGGCCCGGGGAGCTGTTTTTT. Translating gives CASSQVGGGPGELFF.

This clonotype was picked up a small number of times. The rearrangement links TRBV2 to TRBJ1-4; a possible D gene is TRBD1 (6 bases). Germline CDR1 reads SNHLY; CDR2 reads FYNNEI. The CDR3 sequence is 13 residues long. V was pared by 7 bases and J by 5 bases, with 11 bases between. In nucleotides, the CDR3 is TGTGCCAGCATAACAGGGTCGAATGAAAAACTGTTTTTT. Its protein product is CASITGSNEKLFF.

This clonotype has only a few counts. Here the CDR3 reads CASSPNRVMNTEAFF. The CDR3 nucleotides are TGTGCCAGCAGCCCAAACAGGGTCATGAACACTGAAGCTTTCTTT. V is TRBV5-4 and J is TRBJ1-1; tentatively, D is TRBD1 (6 bases). Germline V gene lookup returns CDR1 SGHNT and CDR2 YYREEE (reference sequence). CDR3 length: 15 residues. The V and J ends lost 4 bases and 0 bases respectively, with 13 bases between them.